The 24 T cell receptor beta chains reported below all come from one sample, sequenced in a study of CD8+ T cells in alopecia areata. Sequencing used cDNA as its template, made by extracting RNA and reverse transcribing it. Some clones are missing from TCRdb's copy, which holds only in-frame ones; the method was immunoSEQ multiplex PCR. The table lists about 42,000 clones, about two thirds of them singletons, with about a fifth in the top ten. Indicated treatment: oral pan-JAK inhibitor, 5-10 mg twice daily. Source: CD8+ T cells sorted from blood, taken at week 4, from a patient treated with tofacitinib. These TCRs come from a human donor with alopecia areata.

This clone is medium-sized. This chain links TRBV9 with TRBJ1-1; a weak D match, TRBD1 (5 bases). Trimming pared 3 bases from V and 8 bases from J, leaving 11 bases between. Per the germline V gene, CDR1 is SGDLS and CDR2 is YYNGEE. The CDR3 runs 12 residues. This CDR3 reads CASSGREPEAFF. The CDR3 bases are TGTGCCAGCAGCGGCAGGGAACCCGAAGCTTTCTTT.

The table lists this clone with a few counts. The rearrangement links TRBV19 to TRBJ2-1; TRBD2 is a possible D gene (6 bases). The V gene lost 5 bases and the J gene lost 0 bases, with 11 bases spanning the gap. This CDR3 is 15 amino acids long. From germline, CDR1 is LNHDA and CDR2 SQIVND (reference sequence). CDR3 nucleotides: TGTGCCAGTAGTCTAGCGCTAAGCTCCTACAATGAGCAGTTCTTC. Amino acid sequence: CASSLALSSYNEQFF.

This clone was detected a few times. This sequence joins TRBV4-3 and TRBJ2-1; D gene unclear. Looked up from germline, CDR1 is LGHNA and CDR2 is YSLEER. The germline V and J ends were trimmed by 0 bases and 9 bases, with 3 bases remaining between them. CDR3 length: 11 residues. CDR3 region: CASSQDSEQFF. For the CDR3, the DNA is TGCGCCAGCAGCCAAGATTCTGAGCAGTTCTTC.

The rearrangement uses TRBV30 and TRBJ1-3; the D gene is possibly TRBD1 (5 bases). V was shortened by 8 bases and J by 8 bases, with 13 bases between the two germline ends. This CDR3 has 11 residues. Germline lookup yields CDR1 GTSNPN and CDR2 SVGIG (reference sequence). The CDR3 reads CAIRAGHTIYF. CDR3 nucleotide sequence: TGTGCCATCAGGGCCGGGCACACCATATATTTT.

J is TRBJ2-1 and V is TRBV15, with 10 bases that match TRBD1. V shed 8 bases, J shed 3 bases, and the junction held 4 bases outside the gene matches. CDR1 LNHNV and CDR2 YYDKDF come from the germline V gene (reference sequence). The length of the CDR3 is 14 residues. The CDR3 region has the DNA TGTGCCACCGCTGGACAGGGGGGCTACAATGAGCAGTTCTTC. This sequence encodes CATAGQGGYNEQFF.

The rearrangement joins TRBV29-1 to TRBJ2-7; the D gene is possibly TRBD1 (6 bases). This CDR3 is 12 amino acids long. Germline CDR1 is SQVTM and CDR2 is ANQGSEA. The germline V and J ends were trimmed by 6 bases and 0 bases, with 9 bases remaining between them. CDR3 bases: TGCAGCGTCTTAGGGGGCTCCTACGAGCAGTACTTC. Amino acids: CSVLGGSYEQYF.

This chain joins TRBV6-6 and TRBJ2-3, with a tentative D call TRBD2 (6 bases). Between the trimmed V and J ends, which lost 10 bases and 1 base, there was a span of 12 bases. The CDR3 runs to 13 residues. Germline V gene sequence: CDR1 MNHNY, CDR2 SVGAGI (reference sequence). CDR3 amino acids: CATAGSGTDTQYF. DNA of the CDR3: TGTGCCACTGCGGGGTCCGGCACAGATACGCAGTATTTT.

The chain recombines TRBV29-1 with TRBJ1-1; 10 bases match TRBD1. With V trimmed by 8 bases and J by 0 bases, 6 bases remained unmatched. Germline values: CDR1 SQVTM, CDR2 ANQGSEA. The CDR3 length is 14 residues. The CDR3, as DNA: TGCAGCTCCACGGGACAGGGGCTGAACACTGAAGCTTTCTTT. This codes for CSSTGQGLNTEAFF.

This clone showed up just a few times. V and J are TRBV27 and TRBJ1-5; D is perhaps TRBD1 (5 bases). The germline CDR1 and CDR2 sequences are MNHEY and SMNVEV (reference sequence). This CDR3 is built from 12 residues. V lost 7 bases, J lost 7 bases, and 11 bases lay in between. In DNA, the CDR3 is TGTGCCAGCACGCAGGGAGGGCAGCCCCAGCATTTT. Encoded protein: CASTQGGQPQHF.

Only a few counts were recorded for this clone. The V gene is TRBV29-1, the J gene TRBJ2-3; no clear D gene. Germline CDR1 is SQVTM and CDR2 is ANQGSEA. This CDR3 has 16 residues. V lost 1 base, J lost 1 base, and 15 bases lay in between. Written as DNA, the CDR3 is TGCAGCGTTGAAGGAGAGGTGGCAACCCGCACAGATACGCAGTATTTT. Protein: CSVEGEVATRTDTQYF.

The chain combines TRBV30 with TRBJ2-7; D unclear. Trimming took 3 bases from V and 6 from J, leaving 15 bases between them. Per germline, CDR1 GTSNPN and CDR2 SVGIG (reference sequence). This CDR3 is 13 amino acids long. CDR3 residues: CAWRRRIGSEQYF. The CDR3 DNA sequence: TGTGCCTGGAGGCGCCGAATTGGAAGCGAGCAGTACTTC.

This clone was counted once. V usage is TRBV30 and J usage is TRBJ1-5; D may be TRBD1 (6 bases). Between the trimmed V and J ends, which lost 0 bases and 7 bases, there was a span of 13 bases. The germline CDR1 and CDR2 sequences are GTSNPN and SVGIG (reference sequence). The CDR3 runs 14 residues. CDR3 DNA: TGTGCCTGGAGTGTTCCGGCAGGGGAACAGCCCCAGCATTTT. It encodes CAWSVPAGEQPQHF.

V and J are TRBV5-1 and TRBJ2-7; D possibly matches TRBD1 or TRBD2 (5 bases each). Trimming shortened V by 4 bases and J by 7 bases, and 15 bases separated the two germline ends. The CDR3 contains 13 residues. The germline V gene has CDR1 SGHRS and CDR2 YFSETQ. Here the CDR3 reads CASSPTGTGEQYF. The CDR3 DNA sequence: TGCGCCAGCAGCCCCACCGGGACGGGGGAGCAGTACTTC. The full variable domain, its missing parts supplied by reference TRBV5-1 and TRBJ2-7, is KAGVTQTPRYLIKTRGQQVTLSCSPISGHRSVSWYQQTPGQGLQFLFEYFSETQRNKGNFPGRFSGRQFSNSRSEMNVSTLELGDSALYLCASSPTGTGEQYFGPGTRLTVT.

The V and J genes are TRBV4-1 and TRBJ2-3, with TRBD2 identical over 14 bases. There are 16 residues in the CDR3. The ends lost 1 base at V and 5 bases at J; junction bases unmatched: 2. From germline, CDR1 is MGHRA and CDR2 YSYEKL. CDR3 sequence: CASSQAGLAGGDTQYF. The CDR3 DNA reads as TGCGCCAGCAGCCAAGCAGGACTAGCGGGGGGAGATACGCAGTATTTT.

The chain recombines TRBV29-1 with TRBJ2-2; TRBD1 agrees at 8 bases. Trimming cost V 6 bases and J 5 bases; bases outside gene matches: 5. The CDR3 is 13 residues long. Germline V gene lookup returns CDR1 SQVTM and CDR2 ANQGSEA. In DNA form, the CDR3 reads TGCAGCGTCCAGGGGGCGCGAACCGGGGAGCTGTTTTTT. Translating gives CSVQGARTGELFF.

J is TRBJ1-1 and V is TRBV29-1; a weak D match, TRBD1 (6 bases). CDR1 is SQVTM and CDR2 is ANQGSEA in the germline V gene. The V end lost 7 bases, the J end lost 4 bases, and 16 bases lay between the germline ends. The CDR3 is 13 amino acids. CDR3 sequence reads: CSAEGGSGTEAFF. The CDR3 DNA reads as TGCAGCGCCGAGGGGGGTTCGGGCACTGAAGCTTTCTTT.

This chain uses TRBV5-1 with TRBJ1-1; 7 positions match TRBD1. CDR3 length: 14 residues. The J segment lost 2 bases and the V segment lost 4 bases, leaving 5 bases of the junction unmatched. Germline CDR1 and CDR2: SGHRS and YFSETQ. The DNA for the CDR3 is TGCGCCAGCAGCCCCCGGGACAGAAACACTGAAGCTTTCTTT. Translation: CASSPRDRNTEAFF.

The chain carries TRBV30 and TRBJ1-1, with 8 positions matching TRBD1. Per germline, CDR1 GTSNPN and CDR2 SVGIG (reference sequence). The CDR3 has 12 residues. Trimming cost V 5 bases and J 7 bases; bases outside gene matches: 6. In DNA, the CDR3 is TGTGCCTGGTGGACAGGGAGAAATGAAGCTTTCTTT. Protein: CAWWTGRNEAFF.

V usage is TRBV4-3 and J usage is TRBJ1-1; D uncertain. This CDR3 region has 15 residues. V shed 5 bases and J shed 0 bases, with 13 bases lying between them. Germline values: CDR1 LGHNA, CDR2 YSLEER. In nucleotides, the CDR3 is TGCGCCAGCAGCGAAGGGCAGACCATGAACACTGAAGCTTTCTTT. Its translation: CASSEGQTMNTEAFF.

V and J are TRBV29-1 and TRBJ2-7; 7 bases match TRBD1. The V segment lost 4 bases and the J segment 3 bases; nucleotides outside the gene matches: 12. The CDR3 consists of 15 residues. Germline CDR1 and CDR2: SQVTM and ANQGSEA. The CDR3 sequence is CSVVGPRQGGYEQYF. For the CDR3, the DNA is TGCAGCGTTGTGGGACCCCGACAGGGTGGCTACGAGCAGTACTTC.

V is TRBV27 and J is TRBJ2-2; 9 nucleotides line up with TRBD1. The V and J ends lost 5 bases and 5 bases, in that order; junction bases with no gene match: 6. Germline V gene lookup returns CDR1 MNHEY and CDR2 SMNVEV (reference sequence). The CDR3 is 15 residues long. The CDR3 reads CASSRGTGWTGELFF. The DNA of the CDR3 is TGTGCCAGCAGTCGGGGGACAGGGTGGACCGGGGAGCTGTTTTTT.

The chain has TRBV15 and TRBJ2-5, with no clear D. The J call is uncertain, as TRBJ2-7 better fits the DNA end. Germline values: CDR1 LNHNV, CDR2 YYDKDF (reference sequence). This CDR3 has 13 amino acids. The CDR3 sequence: CATSREVDYEQYF. Here the CDR3 DNA reads TGTGCCACCAGCAGAGAGGTTGACTACGAGCAGTACTTC.

The sample holds one count of this clone. The V call is TRBV19, the J call TRBJ1-2; TRBD1 matches at 11 bases. After removal of 6 bases from V and 7 bases from J, the junction contained 7 bases not matched to a gene. Germline CDR1 LNHDA, CDR2 SQIVND (reference sequence). The CDR3 extends over 14 amino acids. CDR3 sequence: CASSRDRGYTGYTF. The CDR3 DNA follows: TGTGCCAGTAGCCGGGACAGGGGGTACACTGGCTACACCTTC.

The V call is TRBV13, the J call TRBJ2-7, with D unresolved. The germline V gene has CDR1 PRHDT and CDR2 FYEKMQ (reference sequence). This CDR3 spans 14 amino acids. Between the trimmed V and J ends, which lost 4 bases and 0 bases, there was a span of 10 bases. The CDR3: CASSSSRGSYEQYF. CDR3 nucleotides: TGTGCCAGCAGCTCCTCCCGTGGCTCCTACGAGCAGTACTTC.